This passage covers 17 T cell receptor beta chains from one sample sequenced in a study of blood T cell repertoires in COVID-19. TCRdb's copy holds only in-frame clones and misses some; the assay was immunoSEQ multiplex PCR. The table has hundreds of thousands of clones, about 88% seen once. Sequenced material: PBMCs or T cells enriched from blood (not recorded which). All receptors derive from a man aged 30 to 45 with acute COVID-19.

The chain recombines TRBV29-1 with TRBJ2-1; 12 positions match TRBD2. CDR1 SQVTM and CDR2 ANQGSEA come from the germline V gene. CDR3 length equals 13 residues. V lost 0 bases, J lost 15 bases, and 6 bases stayed unmatched. CDR3 sequence reads: CSVEDATSGRRFF. The CDR3 DNA follows: TGCAGCGTTGAAGATGCGACTAGCGGGAGACGGTTCTTC.

This clone was counted between two and nine times. This chain connects TRBV14 to TRBJ2-1; 8 positions agree with TRBD2. The germline V gene encodes CDR1 SGHDN and CDR2 FVKESK. V lost 4 bases, J lost 10 bases, and 9 bases stayed unmatched. The CDR3 totals 14 residues. CDR3 residues: CASSPSYRGREQFF. In nucleotides, the CDR3 is TGTGCCAGCAGCCCGAGTTACCGCGGGAGGGAGCAGTTCTTC.

The gene calls are TRBV30 and TRBJ2-6, with D unclear. Trimming removed 3 bases from V and 0 bases from J, with 12 bases in between. Looked up from germline, CDR1 is GTSNPN and CDR2 is SVGIG (reference sequence). The CDR3 consists of 16 residues. Written as DNA, the CDR3 is TGTGCCTGGAGCGCCCGACACTTCTCTGGGGCCAACGTCCTGACTTTC. It specifies CAWSARHFSGANVLTF.

This chain uses TRBV2 with TRBJ1-5; D perhaps matches TRBD1 (6 bases). Per germline, CDR1 SNHLY and CDR2 FYNNEI. Trimming left V 7 bases short and J 7 bases short, with 14 bases between. The CDR3 is 13 residues long. The CDR3 region has the DNA TGTGCCAGCAAGAGACAGGAAGGCCAGCCCCAGCATTTT. This gives the protein CASKRQEGQPQHF.

The V call is TRBV6-1, the J call TRBJ2-1; D unresolved. Trimming pared 3 bases from V and 0 bases from J, leaving 9 bases between. This CDR3 is 15 amino acids long. Germline values: CDR1 MNHNS, CDR2 SASEGT. The CDR3 coding sequence is TGTGCCAGCAGTGAGCGAGCGCCCTCCTACAATGAGCAGTTCTTC. It yields the protein CASSERAPSYNEQFF.

The V call is TRBV19, the J call TRBJ2-1; TRBD2 matches at 11 bases. The CDR3 has 15 residues. CDR1 is LNHDA and CDR2 is SQIVND in the germline V gene (reference sequence). The V and J ends lost 4 bases and 7 bases, in that order; junction bases with no gene match: 6. The CDR3 region has the DNA TGTGCCAGTAGTAGGGGACTAGCGGAGAGGAATGAGCAGTTCTTC. Its protein product is CASSRGLAERNEQFF.

The rearrangement uses TRBV7-8 and TRBJ1-1, with 7 bases that match TRBD1. V shed 2 bases and J 3 bases; nucleotides not matched to a gene: 9. This CDR3 region has 16 residues. Germline loops: CDR1 SGHVS, CDR2 FQNEAQ. The chain's CDR3 is CASSLNGAGGHTEAFF. CDR3 DNA: TGTGCCAGCAGCTTAAACGGGGCAGGGGGTCACACTGAAGCTTTCTTT.

The V call is TRBV24-1, the J call TRBJ2-3; D is perhaps TRBD2 (6 bases). The V gene lost 0 bases and the J gene lost 0 bases, with 9 bases spanning the gap. The CDR3 is 16 residues long. Germline CDR1 and CDR2: KGHDR and SFDVKD. The CDR3 bases are TGTGCCACCAGTGATTTGATGCGGGGTAGCACAGATACGCAGTATTTT. Translation gives CATSDLMRGSTDTQYF.

This sequence joins TRBV15 and TRBJ2-3, with TRBD2 identical over 10 bases. The V gene end was trimmed by 2 bases and the J gene end by 1 base; junction bases not matched to a gene: 3. Germline lookup yields CDR1 LNHNV and CDR2 YYDKDF (reference sequence). The CDR3 consists of 16 residues. The CDR3, as DNA: TGTGCCACCAGCAGATCCGGGACTAGCGGCACAGATACGCAGTATTTT. Protein sequence: CATSRSGTSGTDTQYF. The full variable domain, completed using reference TRBV15 and TRBJ2-3, is DAMVIQNPRYQVTQFGKPVTLSCSQTLNHNVMYWYQQKSSQAPKLLFHYYDKDFNNEADTPDNFQSRRPNTSFCFLDIRSPGLGDTAMYLCATSRSGTSGTDTQYFGPGTRLTVL.

V usage is TRBV3-1 (or the pseudogene TRBV3-2) and J usage is TRBJ2-5, with TRBD1 as a possible D gene (6 bases). The CDR3 has 15 residues. Between the trimmed V and J ends, which lost 6 bases and 2 bases, there was a span of 16 bases. Germline assignment: CDR1 LGHDT and CDR2 YNNKEL (reference sequence). The CDR3 DNA reads TGTGCCAGCAGGCGCGACAGGATTGAACAAGAGACCCAGTACTTC. As protein: CASRRDRIEQETQYF.

This chain links TRBV18 with TRBJ2-1, with D possibly TRBD1 on 6 matching bases. The germline CDR1 and CDR2 sequences are KGHSH and LQKENI. V lost 3 bases and J lost 3, with 12 bases in between. This CDR3 spans 15 amino acids. The CDR3 is CASSPIQGNYNEQFF. The CDR3 coding sequence is TGTGCCAGCTCACCGATACAGGGAAACTACAATGAGCAGTTCTTC.

Concerning this clone: The sample carries other DNA sequences with the same CDR3. The chain is built from TRBV5-1 and TRBJ1-2; D unresolved. Germline V gene sequence: CDR1 SGHRS, CDR2 YFSETQ. V was clipped by 0 bases and J by 4 bases, with 7 bases between them. CDR3 length: 13 amino acids. The CDR3 loop reads CASSLEGAYGYTF. The CDR3 DNA follows: TGCGCCAGCAGCTTGGAAGGAGCCTATGGCTACACCTTC.

This clone was recorded only once. The chain carries TRBV18 and TRBJ2-7, with 8 positions matching TRBD1. The CDR3 spans 14 residues. J was trimmed by 5 bases and V by 4 bases; bases with no gene match: 7. CDR1 is KGHSH, CDR2 LQKENI, per germline. The CDR3 loop reads CASSRQGRFDEQYV. CDR3 coding DNA: TGTGCCAGCTCACGACAGGGGAGGTTTGACGAGCAGTACGTC.

The rearrangement joins TRBV5-4 to TRBJ1-2; 8 bases are a match to TRBD1. The CDR3 has 13 amino acids. The J segment lost 8 bases and the V segment lost 0 bases, leaving 3 bases of the junction unmatched. Germline CDR1 and CDR2: SGHNT and YYREEE (reference sequence). CDR3 coding DNA: TGTGCCAGCAGCTTGGCAGGGGGCCGCGGCTACACCTTC. It translates to CASSLAGGRGYTF.

The rearrangement joins TRBV28 to TRBJ1-5; no clear D. Germline CDR1 and CDR2: MDHEN and SYDVKM. CDR3 length equals 14 residues. V lost 5 bases to trimming and J lost 3 bases, with 11 bases between them. CDR3 in amino acids: CASSPPGINQPQHF. Written as DNA, the CDR3 is TGTGCCAGCAGTCCCCCGGGGATCAATCAGCCCCAGCATTTT.

V usage is TRBV30 and J usage is TRBJ2-1, with D perhaps TRBD2 (5 bases). V lost 5 bases, J lost 3 bases, and 14 bases lay in between. This CDR3 is built from 14 residues. Germline values: CDR1 GTSNPN, CDR2 SVGIG (reference sequence). The CDR3 protein is CAWARSSDYNEQFF. Here the CDR3 DNA reads TGTGCCTGGGCCCGTAGTAGCGACTACAATGAGCAGTTCTTC.

This clone was counted a few times. The V and J genes are TRBV19 and TRBJ2-7; D is undetermined. With 3 bases removed from V and 7 bases from J, the gap between germline ends came to 13 bases. The CDR3 sequence is 13 residues long. From germline, CDR1 is LNHDA and CDR2 SQIVND (reference sequence). CDR3 protein: CASSMGQRMEQYV. For the CDR3, the DNA is TGTGCCAGTAGTATGGGCCAACGGATGGAGCAGTACGTC.